The 10 T cell receptor beta chains in this list originate from one sample, sequenced in a study of T-cell reconstitution after alpha-beta-depleted transplantation in children. TCRbeta library preparation incorporated unique molecular identifiers. TCRdb ran MiXCR on the PCR reads and lists one entry per CDR3 protein. The sample includes 250,000 to 300,000 distinct CDR3 sequences, about a tenth of them seen just once. Sequenced material: PBMCs, taken before TCRalphabeta/CD19-depleted stem cell transplant. The receptors stem from a boy younger than two with acute myeloid leukemia, due to receive a stem cell transplant.

The chain combines TRBV7-2 with TRBJ2-7; unclear D gene. V gave up 5 bases and J gave up 10 bases, with 15 bases separating them. CDR3 length equals 12 residues. Germline V lookup: CDR1 SGHTA, CDR2 FQGNSA. Here the CDR3 reads CASSRHRTGQYF. DNA for the CDR3: TGTGCCAGCAGCCGACACCGGACGGGCCAGTACTTC.

V is TRBV18 and J is TRBJ2-7, with 10 nucleotides matching TRBD2. Germline V gene data show CDR1 as KGHSH and CDR2 as LQKENI. There are 15 residues in the CDR3. V lost 2 bases, J lost 6 bases, and 7 bases stayed unmatched. CDR3 coding DNA: TGTGCCAGCTCACCAGGAACTAGCGGGACGACCGAGCAGTACTTC. It yields the protein CASSPGTSGTTEQYF.

This clonotype was counted ten times or more. The chain carries TRBV27 and TRBJ2-7; TRBD1 agrees at 7 bases. The CDR3 spans 14 residues. V was pared by 5 bases and J by 3 bases, with 7 bases of the junction left unmatched. Germline V lookup: CDR1 MNHEY, CDR2 SMNVEV (reference sequence). The DNA for the CDR3 is TGTGCCAGCAGTGCTCCGGGACAGTACTACGAGCAGTACTTC. This codes for CASSAPGQYYEQYF.

The chain uses TRBV4-1 and TRBJ2-2; the D gene is possibly TRBD2 (6 bases). This CDR3 spans 19 amino acids. Germline V gives CDR1 MGHRA, CDR2 YSYEKL. The V end lost 3 bases, the J end lost 0 bases, and 20 bases lay between the germline ends. CDR3 nucleotide sequence: TGCGCCAGCAGCCATCCGGGTTTGAATGGGGAGGCGAACACCGGGGAGCTGTTTTTT. This codes for CASSHPGLNGEANTGELFF.

This clonotype was seen many times. This sequence joins TRBV28 and TRBJ1-1, with D perhaps matching TRBD1 (6 bases). V was trimmed by 7 bases and J by 1 base, leaving 19 bases between them. The CDR3 length is 16 residues. Germline CDR1 and CDR2: MDHEN and SYDVKM. The CDR3 DNA sequence: TGTGCCAGCATAGAACGGGACACCGAGGCGAACACTGAAGCTTTCTTT. This codes for CASIERDTEANTEAFF.

This clonotype was counted ten times or more. CDR3: CASRSPDEQFF. In DNA form, the CDR3 reads TGTGCCAGCAGGTCCCCTGATGAGCAGTTCTTC. The chain joins TRBV6-6 to TRBJ2-1; D remains ambiguous. From germline, CDR1 is MNHNY and CDR2 SVGAGI (reference sequence). CDR3 size: 11 residues. Trimming took off 6 bases at V and 8 bases at J, with 8 bases between the two ends.

This clonotype was observed many times. The chain carries TRBV27 and TRBJ1-2, with 10 nucleotides matching TRBD1. The CDR3 runs to 18 residues. Unmatched junction bases numbered 9, after V lost 0 bases and J lost 2 bases. CDR1 MNHEY and CDR2 SMNVEV come from the germline V gene (reference sequence). CDR3 region: CASSLSGRDRGSNYGYTF. The CDR3 nucleotides read TGTGCCAGCAGTTTATCGGGCCGGGACAGGGGTTCAAACTATGGCTACACCTTC.

This clonotype came up many times. The chain links TRBV24-1 to TRBJ2-5, with D perhaps assigned TRBD1 or TRBD2 (7 bases each). CDR3 size: 16 residues. The V end was cut by 0 bases, the J end by 4 bases, with 14 bases between. Germline lookup yields CDR1 KGHDR and CDR2 SFDVKD. DNA of the CDR3: TGTGCCACCAGTGATTTGGTGGGAGGGGGCGGAGAGACCCAGTACTTC. Translating gives CATSDLVGGGGETQYF.

This chain uses TRBV14 with TRBJ1-6; D ambiguous. Germline V gene data show CDR1 as SGHDN and CDR2 as FVKESK. The CDR3 covers 15 residues. Trimming removed 4 bases from V and 0 bases from J, with 7 bases in between. The CDR3 region is CASSPRSSYNSPLHF. The CDR3 DNA reads TGTGCCAGCAGCCCGAGAAGCTCCTATAATTCACCCCTCCACTTT.

V is TRBV11-1 and J is TRBJ2-7, with 8 bases lining up with TRBD1. Germline loops: CDR1 SGHAT, CDR2 FQDESV (reference sequence). The CDR3 is 19 residues long. V was clipped by 1 base and J by 3 bases; unmatched bases: 17. CDR3 sequence (DNA): TGTGCCAGCAGCTTAGTTTCGACAGGGGTCGCACTCGTAGACTACGAGCAGTACTTC. Amino acid sequence: CASSLVSTGVALVDYEQYF.